The rows below give T cell receptor beta chains drawn from one sample of a study of cytotoxic CD8 clonotypes in ibrutinib-treated CLL. This table comes from immunoSEQ multiplex PCR, and its TCRdb copy is limited to in-frame clones, with some not included. The table records fewer than 400,000 clones, roughly 71% of them present only once. The starting material was PBMCs, obtained after 36 months of ibrutinib treatment. These receptors came from a human donor with chronic lymphocytic leukemia. CDR3s include the opening cysteine and the closing phenylalanine or tryptophan. Each record gives: D gene, J gene, V gene, clone size, CDR3 protein. The D gene is left open where the match is weak. Only some rows state a clone size, as once, few, many or a class for expanded clones.

d_call: NA; j_call: TRBJ2-3; v_call: TRBV29-1; clone_size: NA; cdr3_aa: CSVGRAARPDTQYF
d_call: TRBD1; j_call: TRBJ2-7; v_call: TRBV5-4; clone_size: NA; cdr3_aa: CASSFRGLTSYEQYF
d_call: NA; j_call: TRBJ1-6; v_call: TRBV7-3; clone_size: few; cdr3_aa: CASSQTGGNSPLHF
d_call: TRBD2; j_call: TRBJ2-1; v_call: TRBV11-3; clone_size: NA; cdr3_aa: CASSSLAGDINEQFF
d_call: NA; j_call: TRBJ2-7; v_call: TRBV2; clone_size: NA; cdr3_aa: CASSDEAAGYEQYF
d_call: NA; j_call: TRBJ2-4; v_call: TRBV13; clone_size: NA; cdr3_aa: CASTSGLAKNIQYF
d_call: NA; j_call: TRBJ2-1; v_call: TRBV10-3; clone_size: NA; cdr3_aa: CASGPFPNEQFF
d_call: NA; j_call: TRBJ2-2; v_call: TRBV6-6; clone_size: NA; cdr3_aa: CASSQVPPSGELFF
d_call: NA; j_call: TRBJ2-5; v_call: TRBV5-1; clone_size: NA; cdr3_aa: CASSGPGHNPETQYF
d_call: TRBD2; j_call: TRBJ2-3; v_call: TRBV4-1; clone_size: NA; cdr3_aa: CASSQDVYVGSGGPDTQYF
d_call: TRBD1; j_call: TRBJ2-2; v_call: TRBV5-6; clone_size: few; cdr3_aa: CASSLLGQGVGELFF
d_call: TRBD2; j_call: TRBJ2-5; v_call: TRBV5-1; clone_size: few; cdr3_aa: CASSLGRTSGEQETQYF
d_call: NA; j_call: TRBJ2-5; v_call: TRBV7-8; clone_size: NA; cdr3_aa: CASSLGTREQYF
d_call: TRBD2; j_call: TRBJ2-1; v_call: TRBV15; clone_size: NA; cdr3_aa: CATTGSGGVNSYNEQFF
d_call: NA; j_call: TRBJ2-1; v_call: TRBV6-5; clone_size: few; cdr3_aa: CASSYSRTVNEQFF
d_call: NA; j_call: TRBJ1-3; v_call: TRBV5-6; clone_size: NA; cdr3_aa: CASSLPGDTIYF
d_call: TRBD1; j_call: TRBJ1-1; v_call: TRBV7-8; clone_size: NA; cdr3_aa: CASSPRQGMNTEAFF
d_call: TRBD1; j_call: TRBJ2-3; v_call: TRBV7-2; clone_size: NA; cdr3_aa: CASSSSDRGLADTQYF
d_call: NA; j_call: TRBJ1-5; v_call: TRBV11-2; clone_size: NA; cdr3_aa: CASSLGRGGLKPQHF
d_call: NA; j_call: TRBJ1-6; v_call: TRBV4-1; clone_size: few; cdr3_aa: CASSQGTTNSPLHF
d_call: NA; j_call: TRBJ2-6; v_call: TRBV5-4; clone_size: NA; cdr3_aa: CASSLPGSGANVLTF
d_call: TRBD2; j_call: TRBJ2-3; v_call: TRBV6-4; clone_size: NA; cdr3_aa: CASSFTSGTDTQYF
d_call: NA; j_call: TRBJ2-3; v_call: TRBV18; clone_size: many; cdr3_aa: CASSPPSGHPSTDTQYF
d_call: NA; j_call: TRBJ2-1; v_call: TRBV7-2; clone_size: few; cdr3_aa: CASSLRHEGNEQFF
d_call: NA; j_call: TRBJ2-1; v_call: TRBV6-1; clone_size: NA; cdr3_aa: CASTRYNEQFF
d_call: TRBD2; j_call: TRBJ2-7; v_call: TRBV2; clone_size: NA; cdr3_aa: CASKLSGVAYEQYF